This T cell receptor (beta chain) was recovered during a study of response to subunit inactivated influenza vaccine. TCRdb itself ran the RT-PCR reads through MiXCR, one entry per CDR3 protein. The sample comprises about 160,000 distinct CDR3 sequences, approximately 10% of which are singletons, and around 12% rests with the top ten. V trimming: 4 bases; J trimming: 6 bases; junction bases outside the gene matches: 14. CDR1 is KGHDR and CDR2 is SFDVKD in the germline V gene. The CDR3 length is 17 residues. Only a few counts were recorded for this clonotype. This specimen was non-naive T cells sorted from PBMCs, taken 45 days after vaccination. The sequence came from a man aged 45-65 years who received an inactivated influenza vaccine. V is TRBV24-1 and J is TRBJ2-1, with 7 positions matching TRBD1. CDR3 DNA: TGTGCCACCAGTGACCCCTATACAGGGGCGGACGGCAATGAGCAGTTCTTC. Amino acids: CATSDPYTGADGNEQFF.